This T cell receptor (beta chain) comes out of a study of T cell repertoires in cytomegalovirus infection. This clonotype showed up just a few times. This CDR3 is 17 amino acids long. CDR1 SGHDN and CDR2 FVKESK come from the germline V gene. V shed 4 bases and J shed 2 bases, with 19 bases lying between them. Via MiXCR, TCRdb re-called the reads, giving one row per CDR3 protein. The table lists some 600,000 distinct CDR3 sequences, more than 20% of them singletons, with roughly 8% in the top ten. Sequencing was performed on CD8+ T cells from PBMCs. The source is a human donor in good health (CMV status not recorded). Some clones in this sample may be carry-over from other donors' samples. The genes are TRBV14 and TRBJ2-3; D call uncertain. This CDR3 reads CASSLSEWDSPTDTQYF. The DNA for the CDR3 is TGTGCCAGCAGCCTCTCGGAGTGGGATTCCCCCACAGATACGCAGTATTTT.